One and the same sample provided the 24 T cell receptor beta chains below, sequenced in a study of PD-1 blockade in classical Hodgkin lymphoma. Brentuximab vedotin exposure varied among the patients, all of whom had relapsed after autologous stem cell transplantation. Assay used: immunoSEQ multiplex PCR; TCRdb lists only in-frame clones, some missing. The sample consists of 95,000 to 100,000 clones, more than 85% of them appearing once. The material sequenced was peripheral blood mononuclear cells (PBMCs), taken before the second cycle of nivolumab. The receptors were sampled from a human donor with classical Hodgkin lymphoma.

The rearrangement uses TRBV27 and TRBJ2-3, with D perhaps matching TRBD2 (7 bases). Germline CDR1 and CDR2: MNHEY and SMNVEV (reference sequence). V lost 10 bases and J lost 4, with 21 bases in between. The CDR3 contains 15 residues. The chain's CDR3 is CATLPGGGAPDTQYF. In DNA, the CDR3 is TGTGCCACCCTACCCGGAGGGGGGGCCCCAGATACGCAGTATTTT.

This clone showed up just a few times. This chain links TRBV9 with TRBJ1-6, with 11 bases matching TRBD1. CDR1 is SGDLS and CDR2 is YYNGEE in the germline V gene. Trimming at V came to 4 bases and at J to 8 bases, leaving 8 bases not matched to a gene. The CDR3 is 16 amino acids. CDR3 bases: TGTGCCAGCAGCATACACCGGGACAGGGGGGATTCACCCCTCCACTTT. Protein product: CASSIHRDRGDSPLHF.

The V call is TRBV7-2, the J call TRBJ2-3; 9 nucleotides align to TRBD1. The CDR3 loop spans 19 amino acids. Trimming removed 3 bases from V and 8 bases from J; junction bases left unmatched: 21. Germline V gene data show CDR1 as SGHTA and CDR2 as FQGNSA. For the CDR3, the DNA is TGTGCCAGCAGCTTCAGTCGGTGGTATCGGGGACAGGGAAATGTTACGCAGTATTTT. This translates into CASSFSRWYRGQGNVTQYF.

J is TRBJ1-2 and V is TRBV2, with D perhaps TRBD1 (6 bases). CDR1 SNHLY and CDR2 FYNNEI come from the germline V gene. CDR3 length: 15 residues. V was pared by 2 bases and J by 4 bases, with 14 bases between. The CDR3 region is CASSEYRWDTYGYTF. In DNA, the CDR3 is TGTGCCAGCAGTGAATACCGGTGGGACACCTATGGCTACACCTTC.

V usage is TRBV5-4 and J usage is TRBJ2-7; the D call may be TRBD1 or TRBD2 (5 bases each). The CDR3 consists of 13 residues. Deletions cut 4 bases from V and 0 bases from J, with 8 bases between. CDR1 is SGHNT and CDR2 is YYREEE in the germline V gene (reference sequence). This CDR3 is CASSPGRSYEQYF. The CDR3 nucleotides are TGTGCCAGCAGCCCGGGACGCTCCTACGAGCAGTACTTC. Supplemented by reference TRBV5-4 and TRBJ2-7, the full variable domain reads ETGVTQSPTHLIKTRGQQVTLRCSSQSGHNTVSWYQQALGQGPQFIFQYYREEENGRGNFPPRFSGLQFPNYSSELNVNALELDDSALYLCASSPGRSYEQYFGPGTRLTVT.

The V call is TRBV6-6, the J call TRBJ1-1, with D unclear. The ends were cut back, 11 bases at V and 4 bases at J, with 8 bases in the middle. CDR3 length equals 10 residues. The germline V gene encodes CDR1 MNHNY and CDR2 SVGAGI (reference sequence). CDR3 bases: TGTGCCGCGGTTGGCACTGAAGCTTTCTTT. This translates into CAAVGTEAFF.

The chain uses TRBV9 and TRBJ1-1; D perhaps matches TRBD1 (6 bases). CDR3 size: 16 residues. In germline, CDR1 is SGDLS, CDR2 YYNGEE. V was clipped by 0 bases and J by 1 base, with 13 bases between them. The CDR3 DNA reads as TGTGCCAGCAGCGTAGATGGGGGCAGATCGAACACTGAAGCTTTCTTT. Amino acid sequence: CASSVDGGRSNTEAFF.

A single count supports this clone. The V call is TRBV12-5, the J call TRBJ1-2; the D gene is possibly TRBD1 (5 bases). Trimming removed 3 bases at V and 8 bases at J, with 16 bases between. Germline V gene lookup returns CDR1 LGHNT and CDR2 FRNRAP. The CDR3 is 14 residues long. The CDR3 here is CASGFNTGRRGYTF. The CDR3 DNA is TGTGCTAGTGGTTTCAACACAGGCAGGAGAGGCTACACCTTC.

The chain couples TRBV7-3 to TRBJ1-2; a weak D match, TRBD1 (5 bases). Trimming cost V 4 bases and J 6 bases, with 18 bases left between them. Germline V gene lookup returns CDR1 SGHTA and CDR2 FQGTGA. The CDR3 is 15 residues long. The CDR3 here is CASSWTLEGRHGYTF. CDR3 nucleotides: TGTGCCAGCAGCTGGACACTGGAGGGTCGACATGGCTACACCTTC.

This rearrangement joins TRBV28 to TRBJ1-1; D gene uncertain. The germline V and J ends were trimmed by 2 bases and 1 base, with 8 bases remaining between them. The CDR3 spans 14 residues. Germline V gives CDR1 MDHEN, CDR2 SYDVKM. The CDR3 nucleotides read TGTGCCAGCAGTTTACGACCCGCGAACACTGAAGCTTTCTTT. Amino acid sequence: CASSLRPANTEAFF. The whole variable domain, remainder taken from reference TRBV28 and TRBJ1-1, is DVKVTQSSRYLVKRTGEKVFLECVQDMDHENMFWYRQDPGLGLRLIYFSYDVKMKEKGDIPEGYSVSREKKERFSLILESASTNQTSMYLCASSLRPANTEAFFGQGTRLTVV.

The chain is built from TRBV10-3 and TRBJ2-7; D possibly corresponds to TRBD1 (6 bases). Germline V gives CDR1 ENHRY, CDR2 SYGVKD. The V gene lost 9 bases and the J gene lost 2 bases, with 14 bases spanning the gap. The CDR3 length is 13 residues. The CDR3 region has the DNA TGTGCCATTAGGGGGTTAAGTACCTACGAGCAGTACTTC. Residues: CAIRGLSTYEQYF.

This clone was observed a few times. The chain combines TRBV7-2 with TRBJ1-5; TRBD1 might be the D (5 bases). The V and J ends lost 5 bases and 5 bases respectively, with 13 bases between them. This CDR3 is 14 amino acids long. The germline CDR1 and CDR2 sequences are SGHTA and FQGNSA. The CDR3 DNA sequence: TGTGCCAGCAGCGGGGGGTCGGGGCATCAGCCCCAGCATTTT. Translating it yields CASSGGSGHQPQHF.

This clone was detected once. CDR3 sequence (DNA): TGTGCCAGCTCACCCTTTGTAGGGGACCCTTCCACAGATACGCAGTATTTT. As protein: CASSPFVGDPSTDTQYF. This sequence joins TRBV18 and TRBJ2-3; perhaps D is TRBD1 or TRBD2 (5 bases each). Trimming cost V 3 bases and J 2 bases, with 18 bases left between them. The CDR3 has 17 amino acids. Germline loops: CDR1 KGHSH, CDR2 LQKENI.

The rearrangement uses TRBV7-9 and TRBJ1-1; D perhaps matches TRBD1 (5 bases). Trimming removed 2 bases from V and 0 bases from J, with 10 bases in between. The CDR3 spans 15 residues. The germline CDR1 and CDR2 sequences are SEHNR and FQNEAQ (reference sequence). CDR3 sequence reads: CASSLSLGLNTEAFF. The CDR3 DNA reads TGTGCCAGCAGCTTAAGTCTGGGACTGAACACTGAAGCTTTCTTT.

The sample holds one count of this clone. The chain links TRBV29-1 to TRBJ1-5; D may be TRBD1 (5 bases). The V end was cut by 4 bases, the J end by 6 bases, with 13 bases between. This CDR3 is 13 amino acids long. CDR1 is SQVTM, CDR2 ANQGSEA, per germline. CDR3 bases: TGCAGCGTTGTGGGACTGGTGGGTCAGCCCCAGCATTTT. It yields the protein CSVVGLVGQPQHF.

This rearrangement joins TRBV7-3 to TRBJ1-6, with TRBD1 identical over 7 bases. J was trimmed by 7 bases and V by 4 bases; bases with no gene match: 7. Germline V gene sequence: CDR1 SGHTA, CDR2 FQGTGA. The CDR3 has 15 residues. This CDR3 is CASSWTGGANSPLHF. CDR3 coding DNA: TGTGCCAGCAGCTGGACAGGCGGGGCCAATTCACCCCTCCACTTT.

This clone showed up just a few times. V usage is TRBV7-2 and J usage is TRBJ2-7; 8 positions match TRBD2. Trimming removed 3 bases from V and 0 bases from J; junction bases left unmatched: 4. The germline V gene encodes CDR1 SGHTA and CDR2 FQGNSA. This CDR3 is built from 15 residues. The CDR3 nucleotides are TGTGCCAGCAGCTTCATCGGGGGGGACTCCTACGAGCAGTACTTC. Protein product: CASSFIGGDSYEQYF.

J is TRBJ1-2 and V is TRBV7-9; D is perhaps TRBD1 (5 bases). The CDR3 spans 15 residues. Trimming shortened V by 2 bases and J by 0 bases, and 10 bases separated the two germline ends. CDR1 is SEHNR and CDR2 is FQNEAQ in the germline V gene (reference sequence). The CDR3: CASSLLAGSNYGYTF. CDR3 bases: TGTGCCAGCAGCTTATTGGCAGGGTCTAACTATGGCTACACCTTC. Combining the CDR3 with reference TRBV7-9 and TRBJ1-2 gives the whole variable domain DTGVSQNPRHKITKRGQNVTFRCDPISEHNRLYWYRQTLGQGPEFLTYFQNEAQLEKSRLLSDRFSAERPKGSFSTLEIQRTEQGDSAMYLCASSLLAGSNYGYTFGSGTRLTVV.

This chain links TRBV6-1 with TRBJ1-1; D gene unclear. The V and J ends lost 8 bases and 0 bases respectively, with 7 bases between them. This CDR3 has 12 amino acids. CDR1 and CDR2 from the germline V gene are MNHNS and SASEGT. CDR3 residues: CASLPMNTEAFF. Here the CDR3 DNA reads TGTGCCAGCCTACCAATGAACACTGAAGCTTTCTTT.

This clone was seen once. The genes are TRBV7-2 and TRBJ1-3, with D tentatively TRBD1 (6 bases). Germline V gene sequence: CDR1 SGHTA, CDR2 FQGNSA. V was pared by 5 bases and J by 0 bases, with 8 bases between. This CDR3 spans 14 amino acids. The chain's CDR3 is CASSPTGSGNTIYF. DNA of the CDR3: TGTGCCAGCAGCCCGACAGGCTCTGGAAACACCATATATTTT. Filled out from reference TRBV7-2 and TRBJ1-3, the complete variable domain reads GAGVSQSPSNKVTEKGKDVELRCDPISGHTALYWYRQSLGQGLEFLIYFQGNSAPDKSGLPSDRFSAERTGGSVSTLTIQRTQQEDSAVYLCASSPTGSGNTIYFGEGSWLTVV.

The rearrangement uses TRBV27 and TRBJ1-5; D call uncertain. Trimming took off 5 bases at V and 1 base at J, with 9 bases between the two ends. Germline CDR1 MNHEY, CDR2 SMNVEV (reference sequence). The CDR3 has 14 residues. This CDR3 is CASSPRGSNQPQHF. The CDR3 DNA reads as TGTGCCAGCAGTCCCCGAGGGAGCAATCAGCCCCAGCATTTT.

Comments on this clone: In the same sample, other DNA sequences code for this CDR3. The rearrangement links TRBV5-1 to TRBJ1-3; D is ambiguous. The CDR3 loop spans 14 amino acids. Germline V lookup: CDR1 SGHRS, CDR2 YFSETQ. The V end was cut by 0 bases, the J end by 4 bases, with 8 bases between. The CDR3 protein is CASSLGVSGNTIYF. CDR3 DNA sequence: TGCGCCAGCAGCTTGGGGGTTTCAGGAAACACCATATATTTT.

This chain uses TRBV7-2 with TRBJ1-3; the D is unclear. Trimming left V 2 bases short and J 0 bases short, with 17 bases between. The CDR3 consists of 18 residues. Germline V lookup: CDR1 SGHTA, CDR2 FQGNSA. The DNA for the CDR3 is TGTGCCAGCAGCTTACGTGGCAGAAGCCTCCCCTCTGGAAACACCATATATTTT. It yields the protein CASSLRGRSLPSGNTIYF. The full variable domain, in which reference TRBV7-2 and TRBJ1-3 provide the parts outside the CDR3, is GAGVSQSPSNKVTEKGKDVELRCDPISGHTALYWYRQSLGQGLEFLIYFQGNSAPDKSGLPSDRFSAERTGGSVSTLTIQRTQQEDSAVYLCASSLRGRSLPSGNTIYFGEGSWLTVV.

For the CDR3, the DNA is TGTGCCAGCAGCTTGGGGCGGGGGGGCGGCACAGATACGCAGTATTTT. Residues: CASSLGRGGGTDTQYF. The rearrangement joins TRBV5-4 to TRBJ2-3, with 9 bases lining up with TRBD2. The CDR3 is 16 residues long. Trimming cost V 0 bases and J 1 base; bases outside gene matches: 3. Germline assignment: CDR1 SGHNT and CDR2 YYREEE (reference sequence).